Presented here are 9 T cell receptor beta chains from one specimen sequenced in a study of CXCR3-negative and CXCR3-positive naive CD8 T cells. The study made its TRB cDNA libraries by 5' RACE, adding UMI labels. TCRdb reprocessed the 5' RACE reads and reports one entry per CDR3 protein, with no DNA. This sample's table reports 50,000 to 55,000 distinct CDR3 sequences. The specimen sequenced was naive CXCR3- CD8+ T cells from blood. Sample subset: CD45RO-CCR7+CD27+CD95- naive CD8+ T cells lacking CXCR3 (TNR3-). These receptor sequences come from a human donor in good health. Some clones in this sample may be carry-over from other donors' samples.

The V call is TRBV28, the J call TRBJ2-1. The CDR3 loop spans 13 amino acids. In germline, CDR1 is MDHEN, CDR2 SYDVKM. CDR3 loop: CASSATSYNEQFF.

This chain links TRBV29-1 with TRBJ1-1. The CDR3 totals 13 residues. Germline V gene lookup returns CDR1 SQVTM and CDR2 ANQGSEA. CDR3 in amino acids: CSVEDRIETEAFF.

CDR3 in amino acids: CATSGGSYNEQFF. The chain links TRBV15 to TRBJ2-1; TCRdb lists TRBD1, though no DNA is available to test this call. Germline CDR1 and CDR2: LNHNV and YYDKDF (reference sequence). CDR3 length equals 13 residues.

This rearrangement joins TRBV12-3 or TRBV12-4 to TRBJ1-3. The CDR3 runs to 14 residues. CDR3 protein: CASKRPGSGNTIYF.

The chain is built from TRBV14 and TRBJ2-7; lacking DNA, the TRBD1 call made by TCRdb goes unchecked. Germline lookup yields CDR1 SGHDN and CDR2 FVKESK. This CDR3 comprises 15 residues. CDR3 region: CASSQVAGYREEQYF.

The chain links TRBV6-4 to TRBJ1-1; TCRdb proposes TRBD1, but this gene call is untestable without DNA. The CDR3 sequence is 13 residues long. Germline loops: CDR1 MRHNA, CDR2 SNTAGT. The CDR3 loop reads CASSRTENTEAFF.

The V gene is TRBV7-8, the J gene TRBJ2-3; there is no DNA to check the TCRdb D call of TRBD2. The CDR3 has 17 amino acids. CDR1 is SGHVS, CDR2 FQNEAQ, per germline. This CDR3 reads CASSPPLEREYADTQYF.

J is TRBJ2-1 and V is TRBV6-6. The CDR3 totals 12 residues. CDR1 and CDR2 from the germline V gene are MNHNY and SVGAGI (reference sequence). The CDR3 here is CASSSMRNEQFF.

This chain joins TRBV29-1 and TRBJ2-1; TCRdb selects TRBD1, and the lack of DNA leaves this call unchecked. Germline CDR1 is SQVTM and CDR2 is ANQGSEA. There are 12 residues in the CDR3. CDR3 sequence reads: CSVGGTTNEQFF.